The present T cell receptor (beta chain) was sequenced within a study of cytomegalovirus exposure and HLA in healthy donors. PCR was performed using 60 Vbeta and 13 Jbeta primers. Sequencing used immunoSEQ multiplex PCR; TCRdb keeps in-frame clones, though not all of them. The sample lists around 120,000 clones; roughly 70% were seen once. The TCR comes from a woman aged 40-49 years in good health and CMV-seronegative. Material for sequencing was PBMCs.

The DNA of the CDR3 is TGCGCCAGCAGGCCCCGGCGGGAGGGCCGCTACGAGCAGTACTTC. It codes for CASRPRREGRYEQYF. The chain employs TRBV5-1 and TRBJ2-7, with 9 bases fitting TRBD2. Per germline, CDR1 SGHRS and CDR2 YFSETQ. The CDR3 runs 15 residues. The ends lost 5 bases at V and 3 bases at J; junction bases unmatched: 9. The variable domain in full, completed from reference TRBV5-1 and TRBJ2-7, reads KAGVTQTPRYLIKTRGQQVTLSCSPISGHRSVSWYQQTPGQGLQFLFEYFSETQRNKGNFPGRFSGRQFSNSRSEMNVSTLELGDSALYLCASRPRREGRYEQYFGPGTRLTVT.